Described below is a single TCR beta chain sequence and its context. Trimming shortened V by 6 bases and J by 4 bases, and 12 bases separated the two germline ends. Looked up from germline, CDR1 is MNHEY and CDR2 is SMNVEV (reference sequence). The CDR3 has 13 amino acids. Here immunoSEQ multiplex PCR was the method, and the copy in TCRdb shows in-frame clones only, minus some. The sample consists of about 24,000 clones, roughly nine tenths of them appearing once. The data belong to a study of T cells in localized non-small cell lung cancer. This TCR derives from a male donor aged 60 or older with stage I squamous cell lung carcinoma. This chain links TRBV27 with TRBJ1-2; D perhaps matches TRBD1 (6 bases). Sequenced material: peripheral blood, taken before any cancer treatment. The CDR3, as DNA: TGTGCCAGCAGCAAAGACAGGAGCTATGGCTACACCTTC. This codes for CASSKDRSYGYTF.